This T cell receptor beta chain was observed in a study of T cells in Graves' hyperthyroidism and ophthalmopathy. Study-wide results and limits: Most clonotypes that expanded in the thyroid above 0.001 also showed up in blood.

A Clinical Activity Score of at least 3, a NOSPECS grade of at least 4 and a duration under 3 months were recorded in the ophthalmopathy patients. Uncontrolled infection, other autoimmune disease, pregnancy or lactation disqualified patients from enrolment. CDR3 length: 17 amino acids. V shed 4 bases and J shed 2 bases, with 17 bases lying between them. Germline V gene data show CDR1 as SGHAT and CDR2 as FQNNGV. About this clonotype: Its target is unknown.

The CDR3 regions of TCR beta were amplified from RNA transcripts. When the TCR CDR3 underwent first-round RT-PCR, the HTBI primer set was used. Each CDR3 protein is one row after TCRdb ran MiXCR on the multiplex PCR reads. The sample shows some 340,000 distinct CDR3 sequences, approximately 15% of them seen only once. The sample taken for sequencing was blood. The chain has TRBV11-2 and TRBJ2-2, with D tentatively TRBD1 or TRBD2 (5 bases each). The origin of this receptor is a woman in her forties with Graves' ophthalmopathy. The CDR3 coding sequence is TGTGCCAGCAGCTCTACCGGGACGGGAATAAACACCGGGGAGCTGTTTTTT. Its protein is CASSSTGTGINTGELFF.